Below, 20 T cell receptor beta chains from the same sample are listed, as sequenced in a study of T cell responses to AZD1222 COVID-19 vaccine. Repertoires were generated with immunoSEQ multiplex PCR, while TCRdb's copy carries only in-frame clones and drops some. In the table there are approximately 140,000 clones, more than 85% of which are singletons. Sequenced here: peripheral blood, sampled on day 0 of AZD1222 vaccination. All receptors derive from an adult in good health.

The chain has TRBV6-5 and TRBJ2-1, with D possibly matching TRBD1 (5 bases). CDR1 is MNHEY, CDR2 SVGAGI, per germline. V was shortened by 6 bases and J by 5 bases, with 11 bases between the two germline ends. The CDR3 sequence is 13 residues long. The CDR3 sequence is CASRGLKNNEQFF. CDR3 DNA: TGTGCCAGCAGGGGGCTAAAAAACAATGAGCAGTTCTTC.

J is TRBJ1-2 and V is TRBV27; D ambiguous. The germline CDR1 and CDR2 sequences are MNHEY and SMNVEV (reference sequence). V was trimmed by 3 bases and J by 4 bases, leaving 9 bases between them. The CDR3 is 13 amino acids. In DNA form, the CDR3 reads TGTGCCAGCAGTTTCTCCGAGGGCTATGGCTACACCTTC. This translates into CASSFSEGYGYTF.

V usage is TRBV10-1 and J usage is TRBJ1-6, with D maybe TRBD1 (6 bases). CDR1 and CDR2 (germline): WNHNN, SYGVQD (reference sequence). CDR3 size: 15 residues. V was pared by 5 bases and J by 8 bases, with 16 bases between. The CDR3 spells CASSLRQAGDSPLHF. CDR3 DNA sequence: TGCGCCAGCAGTCTTCGACAGGCTGGGGATTCACCCCTCCACTTT.

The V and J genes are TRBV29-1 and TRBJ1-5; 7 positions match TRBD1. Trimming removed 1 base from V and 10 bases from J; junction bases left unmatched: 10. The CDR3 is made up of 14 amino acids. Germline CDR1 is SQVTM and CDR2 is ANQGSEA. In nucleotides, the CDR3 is TGCAGCGTTGAAGGGTCGAACGACAGGGAACCCCAGCATTTT. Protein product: CSVEGSNDREPQHF.

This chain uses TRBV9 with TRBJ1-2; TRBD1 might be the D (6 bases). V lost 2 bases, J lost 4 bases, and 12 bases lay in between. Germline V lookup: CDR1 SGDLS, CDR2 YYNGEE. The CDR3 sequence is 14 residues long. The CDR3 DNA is TGTGCCAGCAGCGTCGGGGGGGCTGGCTATGGCTACACCTTC. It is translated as CASSVGGAGYGYTF. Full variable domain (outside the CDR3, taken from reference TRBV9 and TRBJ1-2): DSGVTQTPKHLITATGQRVTLRCSPRSGDLSVYWYQQSLDQGLQFLIQYYNGEERAKGNILERFSAQQFPDLHSELNLSSLELGDSALYFCASSVGGAGYGYTFGSGTRLTVV.

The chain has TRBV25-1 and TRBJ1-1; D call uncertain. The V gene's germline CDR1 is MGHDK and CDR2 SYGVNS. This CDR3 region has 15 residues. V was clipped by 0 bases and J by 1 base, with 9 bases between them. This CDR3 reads CASSEYGGWNTEAFF. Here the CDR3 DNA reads TGTGCCAGCAGTGAATACGGTGGATGGAACACTGAAGCTTTCTTT.

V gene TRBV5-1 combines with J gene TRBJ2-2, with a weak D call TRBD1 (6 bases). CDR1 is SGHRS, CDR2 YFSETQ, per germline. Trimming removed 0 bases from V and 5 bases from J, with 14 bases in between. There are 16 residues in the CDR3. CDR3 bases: TGCGCCAGCAGCTTGGAGGGACAAAGGTGGACCGGGGAGCTGTTTTTT. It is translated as CASSLEGQRWTGELFF. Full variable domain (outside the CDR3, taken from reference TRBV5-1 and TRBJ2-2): KAGVTQTPRYLIKTRGQQVTLSCSPISGHRSVSWYQQTPGQGLQFLFEYFSETQRNKGNFPGRFSGRQFSNSRSEMNVSTLELGDSALYLCASSLEGQRWTGELFFGEGSRLTVL.

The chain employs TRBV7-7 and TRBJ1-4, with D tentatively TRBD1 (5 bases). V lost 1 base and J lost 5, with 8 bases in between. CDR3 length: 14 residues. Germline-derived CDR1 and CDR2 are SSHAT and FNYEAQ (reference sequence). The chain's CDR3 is CASSLGRENEKLFF. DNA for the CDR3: TGTGCCAGCAGCTTAGGCAGGGAAAATGAAAAACTGTTTTTT.

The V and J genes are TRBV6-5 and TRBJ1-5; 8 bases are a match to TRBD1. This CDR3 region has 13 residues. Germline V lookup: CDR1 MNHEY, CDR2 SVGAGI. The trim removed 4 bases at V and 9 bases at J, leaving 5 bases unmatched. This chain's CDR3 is CASSLDRAGPQHF. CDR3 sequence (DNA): TGTGCCAGCAGTTTGGACAGGGCTGGGCCCCAGCATTTT.

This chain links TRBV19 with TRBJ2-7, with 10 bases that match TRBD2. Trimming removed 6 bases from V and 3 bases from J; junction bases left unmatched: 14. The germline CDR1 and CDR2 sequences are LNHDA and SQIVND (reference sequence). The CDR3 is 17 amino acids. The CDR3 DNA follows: TGTGCCAGTAGCCCGCGGCCCGTACTAGCGGGGTACTACGAGCAGTACTTC. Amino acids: CASSPRPVLAGYYEQYF.

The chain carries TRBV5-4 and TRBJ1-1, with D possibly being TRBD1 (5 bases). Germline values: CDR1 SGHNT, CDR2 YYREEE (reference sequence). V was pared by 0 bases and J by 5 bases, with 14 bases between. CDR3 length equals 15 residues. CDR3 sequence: CASSLASWGATEAFF. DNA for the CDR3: TGTGCCAGCAGCTTGGCCAGCTGGGGCGCGACTGAAGCTTTCTTT.

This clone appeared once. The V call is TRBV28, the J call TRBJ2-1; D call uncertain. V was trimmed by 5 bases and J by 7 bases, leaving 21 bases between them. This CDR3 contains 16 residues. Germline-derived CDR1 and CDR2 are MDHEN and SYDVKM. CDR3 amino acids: CASSPEVGPGSNEQFF. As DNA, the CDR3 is TGTGCCAGCAGTCCGGAAGTGGGTCCCGGGTCGAATGAGCAGTTCTTC.

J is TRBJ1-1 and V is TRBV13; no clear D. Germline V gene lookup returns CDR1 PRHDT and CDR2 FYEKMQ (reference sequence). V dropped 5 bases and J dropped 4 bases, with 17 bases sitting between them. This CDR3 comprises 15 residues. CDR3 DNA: TGTGCCAGCAGCCCAGGAGGAGGGCGTAGCACTGAAGCTTTCTTT. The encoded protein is CASSPGGGRSTEAFF.

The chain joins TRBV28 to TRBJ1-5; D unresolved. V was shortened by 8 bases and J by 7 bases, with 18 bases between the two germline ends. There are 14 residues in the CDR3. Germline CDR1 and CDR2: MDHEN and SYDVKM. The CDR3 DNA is TGTGCCAGCCTATGGGGTGGCGGTCTCCAGCCCCAGCATTTT. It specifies CASLWGGGLQPQHF. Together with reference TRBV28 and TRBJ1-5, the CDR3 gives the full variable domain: DVKVTQSSRYLVKRTGEKVFLECVQDMDHENMFWYRQDPGLGLRLIYFSYDVKMKEKGDIPEGYSVSREKKERFSLILESASTNQTSMYLCASLWGGGLQPQHFGDGTRLSIL.

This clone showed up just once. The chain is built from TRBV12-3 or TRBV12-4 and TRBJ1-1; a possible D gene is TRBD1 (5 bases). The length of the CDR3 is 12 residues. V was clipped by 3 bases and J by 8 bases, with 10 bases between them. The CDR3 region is CASSLEGSEAFF. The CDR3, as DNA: TGTGCCAGCAGTTTGGAGGGGTCGGAAGCTTTCTTT.

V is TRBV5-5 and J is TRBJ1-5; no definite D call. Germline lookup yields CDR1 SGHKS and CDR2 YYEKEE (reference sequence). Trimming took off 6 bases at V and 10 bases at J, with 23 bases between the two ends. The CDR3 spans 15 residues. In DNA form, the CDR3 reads TGTGCCAGCACCTTCTCGGGAGCGGGGAATGATCCCCAGCATTTT. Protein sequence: CASTFSGAGNDPQHF. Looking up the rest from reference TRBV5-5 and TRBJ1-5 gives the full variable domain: DAGVTQSPTHLIKTRGQQVTLRCSPISGHKSVSWYQQVLGQGPQFIFQYYEKEERGRGNFPDRFSARQFPNYSSELNVNALLLGDSALYLCASTFSGAGNDPQHFGDGTRLSIL.

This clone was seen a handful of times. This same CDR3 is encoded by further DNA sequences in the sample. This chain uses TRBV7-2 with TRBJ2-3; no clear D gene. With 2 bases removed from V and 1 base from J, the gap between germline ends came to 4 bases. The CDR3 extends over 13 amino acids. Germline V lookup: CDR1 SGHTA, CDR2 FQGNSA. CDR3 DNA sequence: TGTGCCAGCAGCTTACCAGGCACAGATACGCAGTATTTT. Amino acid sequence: CASSLPGTDTQYF. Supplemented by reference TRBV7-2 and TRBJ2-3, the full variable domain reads GAGVSQSPSNKVTEKGKDVELRCDPISGHTALYWYRQSLGQGLEFLIYFQGNSAPDKSGLPSDRFSAERTGGSVSTLTIQRTQQEDSAVYLCASSLPGTDTQYFGPGTRLTVL.

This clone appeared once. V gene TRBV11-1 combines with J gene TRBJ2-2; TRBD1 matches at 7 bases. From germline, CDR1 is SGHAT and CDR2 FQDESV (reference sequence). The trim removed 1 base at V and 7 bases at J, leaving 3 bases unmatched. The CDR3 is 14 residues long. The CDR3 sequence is CASSLGQGSGELFF. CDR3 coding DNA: TGTGCCAGCAGCTTAGGACAGGGCAGCGGGGAGCTGTTTTTT. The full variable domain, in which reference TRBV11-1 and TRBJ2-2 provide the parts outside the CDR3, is EAEVAQSPRYKITEKSQAVAFWCDPISGHATLYWYRQILGQGPELLVQFQDESVVDDSQLPKDRFSAERLKGVDSTLKIQPAELGDSAMYLCASSLGQGSGELFFGEGSRLTVL.

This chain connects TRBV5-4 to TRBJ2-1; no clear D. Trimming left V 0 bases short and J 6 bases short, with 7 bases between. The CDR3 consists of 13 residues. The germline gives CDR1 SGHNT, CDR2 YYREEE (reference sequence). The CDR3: CASSLVSSNEQFF. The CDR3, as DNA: TGTGCCAGCAGCTTGGTTAGCTCCAATGAGCAGTTCTTC.

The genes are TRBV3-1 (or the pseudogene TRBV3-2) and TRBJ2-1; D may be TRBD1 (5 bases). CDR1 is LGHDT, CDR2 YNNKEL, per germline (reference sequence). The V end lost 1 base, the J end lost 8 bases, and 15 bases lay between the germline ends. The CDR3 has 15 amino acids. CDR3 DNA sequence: TGTGCCAGCAGCCAAGGTCTGGCAGGGTTAGATGAGCAGTTCTTC. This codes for CASSQGLAGLDEQFF.